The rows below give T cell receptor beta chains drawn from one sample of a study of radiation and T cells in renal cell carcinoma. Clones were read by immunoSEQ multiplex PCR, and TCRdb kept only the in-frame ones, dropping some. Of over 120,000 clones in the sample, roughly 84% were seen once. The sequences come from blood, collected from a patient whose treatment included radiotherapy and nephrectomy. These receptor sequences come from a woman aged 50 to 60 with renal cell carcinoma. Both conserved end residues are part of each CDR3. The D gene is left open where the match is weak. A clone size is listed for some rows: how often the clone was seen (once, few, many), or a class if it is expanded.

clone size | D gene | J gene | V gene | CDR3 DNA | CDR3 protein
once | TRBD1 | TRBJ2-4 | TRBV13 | TGTGCCAGCAGCTTACGGACAGGGGGCGCGAACATTCAGTACTTC | CASSLRTGGANIQYF
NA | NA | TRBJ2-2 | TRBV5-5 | TGTGCCAGCAGCCTGGGACACTCAGCCGGGGAGCTGTTTTTT | CASSLGHSAGELFF
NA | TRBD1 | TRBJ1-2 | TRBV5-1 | TGCGCCAGCAGCTTTGGAGGGGGCGACTATGGCTACACCTTC | CASSFGGGDYGYTF
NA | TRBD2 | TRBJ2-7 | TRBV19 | TGTGCCAGTAGTACGGGACTAGCCTACGAGCAGTACTTC | CASSTGLAYEQYF
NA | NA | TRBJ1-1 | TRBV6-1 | TGTGCCAGCAGTGAAACAGGGTTTCAATCTTCGGCTTTCTTT | CASSETGFQSSAFF
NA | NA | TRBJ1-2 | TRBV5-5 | TGTGCCAGCAGCTTGACTCACATGAACTATGGCTACACCTTC | CASSLTHMNYGYTF
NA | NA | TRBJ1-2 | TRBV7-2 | TGTGCCAGCAGCTCCTCGCCAGGGATGGGTTATGGCTACACCTTC | CASSSSPGMGYGYTF
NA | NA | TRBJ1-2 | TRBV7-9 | TGTGCCAGCAGCGTAGTCCTAAAGTACTATGGCTACACCTTC | CASSVVLKYYGYTF
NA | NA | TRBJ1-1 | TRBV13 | TGTGCCAGCAGCCCATATTCCGGGGGCACTGAAGCTTTCTTT | CASSPYSGGTEAFF
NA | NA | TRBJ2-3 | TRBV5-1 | TGCGCCAGCAGCTTAGGGGAAAGTGCAGATACGCAGTATTTT | CASSLGESADTQYF